This TCR beta chain derives from a study of shared clonotypes between healthy human individuals. Across the whole study: CD4 naive cells filled three plates per donor, CD4 memory three, CD8 naive two and CD8 memory one.

The germline gives CDR1 SGHTA, CDR2 FQGTGA. This CDR3 region has 14 residues. The V end lost 3 bases, the J end lost 4 bases, and 11 bases lay between the germline ends. CD45RO-negative, CCR7-selected cells formed the naive CD8 fraction, which excluded terminally differentiated effector memory CD45RA+ cells. Genomic DNA of every subset was divided equally among multiple immunoSEQ plates. Data came from immunoSEQ multiplex PCR; TCRdb stores just in-frame clones and leaves some out. The data contain 550,000 to 600,000 clones, 95% to 98% of them singletons. The source is a man under 40 in good health. This chain connects TRBV7-3 to TRBJ2-3; TRBD2 is a possible D gene (5 bases). What was sequenced was naive CD8+ T cells sorted from blood. The CDR3 region has the DNA TGTGCCAGCAGCTTTGGCATCGGGGCAGATACGCAGTATTTT. Protein product: CASSFGIGADTQYF.